The rows below give T cell receptor beta chains drawn from one sample of a study of T cells in Graves' hyperthyroidism and ophthalmopathy. TCRdb reprocessed the multiplex PCR reads via MiXCR and lists one record per CDR3 protein. The sample lists around 600,000 distinct CDR3 sequences; more than 13% were seen once. Source material: blood. All receptors come from a young woman with Graves' ophthalmopathy. The CDR3 runs from the conserved cysteine through the conserved F or W. Fields, in order: J gene, D gene, V gene, clone size, CDR3 DNA, CDR3 protein. The D gene is left open where the match is weak. Expanded clones are given a class, and other clones once, few, many or no size at all.

j_call: TRBJ1-2
d_call: NA
v_call: TRBV28
clone_size: many
cdr3_nt: TGTGCCAGCAGTTTGGAGTTTTCAGACTATGGCTACACCTTC
cdr3_aa: CASSLEFSDYGYTF

j_call: TRBJ2-3
d_call: TRBD2
v_call: TRBV7-2
clone_size: many
cdr3_nt: TGTGCCAGCAGCTTACTCGCGGGGGAGCCTAGCACAGATACGCAGTATTTT
cdr3_aa: CASSLLAGEPSTDTQYF

j_call: TRBJ1-2
d_call: NA
v_call: TRBV2
clone_size: many
cdr3_nt: TGTGCCAGCAGTGCAGTGCGGGGCTACACCTTC
cdr3_aa: CASSAVRGYTF

j_call: TRBJ2-1
d_call: TRBD2
v_call: TRBV20-1
clone_size: NA
cdr3_nt: TGCAGTGCTGGCGCCCCCGGGACTAGGAAGTCTGGGGGGCAGTTCTTC
cdr3_aa: CSAGAPGTRKSGGQFF

j_call: TRBJ2-5
d_call: NA
v_call: TRBV20-1
clone_size: NA
cdr3_nt: TGCAGTGCTAGAGATGTGGACGTATACCAAGAGACCCAGTGCTTC
cdr3_aa: CSARDVDVYQETQCF

j_call: TRBJ2-1
d_call: NA
v_call: TRBV4-1
clone_size: few
cdr3_nt: TGCGCCAGCAGCCACTATAGGGGGGAGACCTACAATGAGCAGTTCTTC
cdr3_aa: CASSHYRGETYNEQFF

j_call: TRBJ2-1
d_call: NA
v_call: TRBV6-2/TRBV6-3
clone_size: many
cdr3_nt: TGTGCCAGCAGCCGGGGAGGAGGAAGTCCCTACAATGAGCAGTTCTTC
cdr3_aa: CASSRGGGSPYNEQFF

j_call: TRBJ2-5
d_call: TRBD2
v_call: TRBV24-1
clone_size: NA
cdr3_nt: TGTGCCACCAGTGATTTGCGATTGGGTCTAGCGGGAGTTGCCGAGACCCAGTACTTC
cdr3_aa: CATSDLRLGLAGVAETQYF

j_call: TRBJ2-1
d_call: TRBD2
v_call: TRBV30
clone_size: many
cdr3_nt: TGTGCCTGGAGACCAGCGGGAGGTTCTAACGACAATGAGCAGTTCTTC
cdr3_aa: CAWRPAGGSNDNEQFF

j_call: TRBJ1-4
d_call: NA
v_call: TRBV28
clone_size: many
cdr3_nt: TGTGCCAGCACCGGGGCAGCTTCTAATGAAAAACTGTTTTTT
cdr3_aa: CASTGAASNEKLFF

j_call: TRBJ1-1
d_call: NA
v_call: TRBV6-6
clone_size: many
cdr3_nt: TGTGCCAGCAGTTACACGACGGGACACCTGAACACTGAAGCTTTCTTT
cdr3_aa: CASSYTTGHLNTEAFF

j_call: TRBJ2-3
d_call: NA
v_call: TRBV20-1
clone_size: many
cdr3_nt: TGCAGTGCTAGAGATAGGGGGGATACGCAGTATTTT
cdr3_aa: CSARDRGDTQYF

j_call: TRBJ2-7
d_call: NA
v_call: TRBV30
clone_size: few
cdr3_nt: TGTGCCTGGAGTTTCGGACAGAGCTCCTACGAGCAGTACTTC
cdr3_aa: CAWSFGQSSYEQYF

j_call: TRBJ1-5
d_call: TRBD1
v_call: TRBV27
clone_size: many
cdr3_nt: TGTGCCAGCAGTGCGAGACAGGGGGGGACTAGCAATCAGCCCCAGCATTTT
cdr3_aa: CASSARQGGTSNQPQHF

j_call: TRBJ2-3
d_call: NA
v_call: TRBV20-1
clone_size: many
cdr3_nt: TGCAGTGCTAGGGTCTGGGGGACAGATACGCAGTATTTT
cdr3_aa: CSARVWGTDTQYF

j_call: TRBJ2-7
d_call: TRBD1
v_call: TRBV14
clone_size: NA
cdr3_nt: TGTGCCAGCAGCCAAGAACAGGGGGCGCCCCCCTACGAGCAGTACTTC
cdr3_aa: CASSQEQGAPPYEQYF

j_call: TRBJ1-4
d_call: NA
v_call: TRBV5-1
clone_size: NA
cdr3_nt: TGCGCCAGCAGCTTGGCCGGACCGCTTAATGAAAAACTGTTTTTT
cdr3_aa: CASSLAGPLNEKLFF

j_call: TRBJ1-4
d_call: NA
v_call: TRBV12-3/TRBV12-4
clone_size: many
cdr3_nt: TGTGCCAGCAGTCAACGACAGTCCAATGAAAAACTGTTTTTT
cdr3_aa: CASSQRQSNEKLFF

j_call: TRBJ2-1
d_call: NA
v_call: TRBV12-3/TRBV12-4
clone_size: many
cdr3_nt: TGTGCCAGCAGTTTTCAGTTCAATGAGCAGTTCTTC
cdr3_aa: CASSFQFNEQFF

j_call: TRBJ1-5
d_call: NA
v_call: TRBV11-3
clone_size: many
cdr3_nt: TGTGCCAGCAGTTGGACACCAGGGTATCAGCCCCAGCATTTT
cdr3_aa: CASSWTPGYQPQHF